Listed here is a single T cell receptor (beta chain). As yet, its antigen is unknown. The data stem from a study of T cell responses to AZD1222 COVID-19 vaccine. Sequencing used immunoSEQ multiplex PCR; TCRdb keeps in-frame clones, though not all of them. The sample holds some 98,000 clones, approximately 91% seen once. V gave up 3 bases and J gave up 6 bases, with 15 bases separating them. This CDR3 spans 14 amino acids. Germline-derived CDR1 and CDR2 are ENHRY and SYGVKD. Findings and caveats of the study: Baseline seropositivity occurred in only a handful of AZD1222 recipients. Receipt of two AZD1222 doses was followed by a rise in Spike-specific TCR breadth and depth. Spike was spanned by vaccine-associated CD4 TCRs, with dominance at 160-218 and 743-854.

This TCR derives from an adult in good health. This specimen was peripheral blood, taken on day 0 of AZD1222 vaccination. This chain connects TRBV10-3 to TRBJ2-7; D is undetermined. The CDR3 sequence: CAISDAADSGEQYF. The CDR3 nucleotides read TGTGCCATCAGTGATGCCGCGGATTCCGGCGAGCAGTACTTC.